In this sample, the clone carrying this T cell receptor (beta chain) turned up a few times. These data are taken from a study of blood T cell repertoires in COVID-19. Overall study context: Spain, Italy and the United States supplied samples that represented acute and convalescent COVID-19.

Authors' analysis steps: Nucleated cell counts were estimated from reference gene primer amplification. TCRdb's copy holds only in-frame clones and misses some; the assay was immunoSEQ multiplex PCR. The DNA was the basis for D and trimming; V, J and clone size are from that table. The sample has fewer than 300,000 clones; roughly 87% are singletons. The CDR3 totals 15 residues. Trimming shortened V by 4 bases and J by 0 bases, and 12 bases separated the two germline ends. Germline V gives CDR1 PRHDT, CDR2 FYEKMQ (reference sequence). The sequence was obtained from a man aged 18 to 30 with active or convalescent COVID-19. Sequencing was performed on peripheral blood. The chain combines TRBV13 with TRBJ1-2; tentative D call: TRBD1 (5 bases). The CDR3 nucleotides are TGTGCCAGCAGCTCCTTGACAGCCCCTAACTATGGCTACACCTTC. Protein sequence: CASSSLTAPNYGYTF.